These 29 T cell receptor beta chains were all obtained from the same sample, sequenced in a study of T-cell memory formation after mild COVID-19. TCRdb passed the 5' RACE reads through MiXCR, listing each CDR3 protein once. The sample has about 13,000 distinct CDR3 sequences, 16% seen once. Sequencing used PBMCs or a T cell subset sorted from them (not recorded which). Receptor source: a man younger than 35 who had mild COVID-19 (a few samples of this study predate the infection). Cell type and time point are not known.

This clonotype was detected ten times or more. The chain uses TRBV7-9 and TRBJ1-1, with TRBD1 identical over 7 bases. V was pared by 9 bases and J by 1 base, with 5 bases of the junction left unmatched. Germline-derived CDR1 and CDR2 are SEHNR and FQNEAQ (reference sequence). The CDR3 length is 13 residues. CDR3 sequence: CASDRDGNTEAFF. The CDR3 DNA reads TGTGCCAGTGACAGGGATGGGAACACTGAAGCTTTCTTT.

The sample holds many counts of this clonotype. The rearrangement joins TRBV5-1 to TRBJ2-6; unclear D gene. This CDR3 has 16 residues. Germline V CDR1 and CDR2: SGHRS, YFSETQ. The V and J ends lost 0 bases and 0 bases respectively, with 7 bases between them. CDR3 amino acids: CASSLATFSGANVLTF. In nucleotides, the CDR3 is TGCGCCAGCAGCTTGGCAACCTTCTCTGGGGCCAACGTCCTGACTTTC.

This clonotype was counted many times. The V and J genes are TRBV2 and TRBJ2-7; TRBD1 might be the D (6 bases). V was shortened by 6 bases and J by 4 bases, with 16 bases between the two germline ends. The germline V gene encodes CDR1 SNHLY and CDR2 FYNNEI. The CDR3 length is 14 residues. The chain's CDR3 is CASSAWTVRYEQYV. CDR3 DNA sequence: TGTGCCAGCAGCGCCTGGACAGTCCGTTACGAGCAGTACGTC.

The chain uses TRBV21-1 and TRBJ1-5. TRBV21-1 counts as a pseudogene. The CDR3 runs to 16 residues. The CDR3 region is CASSKDTVKGNQPQHF. The CDR3 DNA follows: TGTGCCAGCAGCAAAGACACGGTTAAGGGCAATCAGCCCCAGCATTTT.

The genes are TRBV7-6 and TRBJ2-7; TRBD2 might be the D (6 bases). Germline values: CDR1 SGHVS, CDR2 FNYEAQ. Trimming left V 5 bases short and J 4 bases short, with 21 bases between. This CDR3 comprises 16 residues. The CDR3 DNA reads TGTGCCAGCAGCCGCCCCCGGCAGGGAGGACTATACGAGCAGTACTTC. Translating gives CASSRPRQGGLYEQYF.

The table lists this clonotype with many counts. The chain recombines TRBV12-3 or TRBV12-4 with TRBJ2-1; no definite D call. V was trimmed by 2 bases and J by 8 bases, leaving 10 bases between them. This CDR3 has 13 residues. The CDR3 protein is CASSLYKMDEQFF. The CDR3 DNA sequence: TGTGCCAGCAGTTTATATAAGATGGATGAGCAGTTCTTC.

This clonotype has more than one count but fewer than ten. The chain joins TRBV9 to TRBJ2-1, with D unresolved. V was cut by 0 bases and J by 1 base, with 5 bases left in between. Germline CDR1 reads SGDLS; CDR2 reads YYNGEE. The CDR3 is 14 amino acids. The CDR3 loop reads CASSVGQSYNEQFF. CDR3 DNA: TGTGCCAGCAGCGTAGGGCAATCCTACAATGAGCAGTTCTTC.

In its sample, this clonotype was seen once. V is TRBV20-1 and J is TRBJ2-7, with D unclear. CDR1 and CDR2 from the germline V gene are DFQATT and SNEGSKA (reference sequence). The CDR3 has 15 amino acids. Trimming left V 1 base short and J 3 bases short, with 16 bases between. The CDR3, as DNA: TGCAGTGCTAGAGCCCGCCCGGCCTCCCTCTACGAGCAGTACTTC. Residues: CSARARPASLYEQYF.

In this sample, this clonotype turned up a few times. This sequence joins TRBV6-5 and TRBJ1-5; possibly TRBD1 for D (5 bases). V lost 0 bases to trimming and J lost 7 bases, with 13 bases between them. Germline CDR1 and CDR2: MNHEY and SVGAGI. The CDR3 length is 15 residues. The CDR3: CASSYSRRGGQPQHF. Here the CDR3 DNA reads TGTGCCAGCAGTTACTCGAGAAGGGGTGGACAGCCCCAGCATTTT.

This clonotype turned up a few times. V is TRBV9 and J is TRBJ2-1; tentative D call: TRBD2 (6 bases). The CDR3 loop spans 15 amino acids. The germline V gene encodes CDR1 SGDLS and CDR2 YYNGEE. The germline V and J ends were trimmed by 4 bases and 0 bases, with 11 bases remaining between them. The CDR3 spells CASSLGGTSYNEQFF. The CDR3 region has the DNA TGTGCCAGCAGCCTCGGGGGAACCTCCTACAATGAGCAGTTCTTC. The full variable domain, in which reference TRBV9 and TRBJ2-1 provide the parts outside the CDR3, is DSGVTQTPKHLITATGQRVTLRCSPRSGDLSVYWYQQSLDQGLQFLIQYYNGEERAKGNILERFSAQQFPDLHSELNLSSLELGDSALYFCASSLGGTSYNEQFFGPGTRLTVL.

This clonotype was counted ten times or more. The chain recombines TRBV7-9 with TRBJ2-3; D uncertain. Germline V gene sequence: CDR1 SEHNR, CDR2 FQNEAQ (reference sequence). The length of the CDR3 is 18 residues. Trimming stripped 7 bases from V and 0 bases from J, with 23 bases between. CDR3 region: CASTNLNQVFPSTDTQYF. The CDR3 region has the DNA TGTGCCAGCACTAATCTCAATCAGGTTTTCCCTAGCACAGATACGCAGTATTTT. Together with reference TRBV7-9 and TRBJ2-3, the CDR3 gives the full variable domain: DTGVSQNPRHKITKRGQNVTFRCDPISEHNRLYWYRQTLGQGPEFLTYFQNEAQLEKSRLLSDRFSAERPKGSFSTLEIQRTEQGDSAMYLCASTNLNQVFPSTDTQYFGPGTRLTVL.

This clonotype was picked up many times. V is TRBV4-1 and J is TRBJ2-6, with D unresolved. This CDR3 contains 19 residues. V was pared by 1 base and J by 0 bases, with 16 bases between. From germline, CDR1 is MGHRA and CDR2 YSYEKL. DNA for the CDR3: TGCGCCAGCAGCCAAGGCGAGTGGGTCGGACGCTCTGGGGCCAACGTCCTGACTTTC. Its translation: CASSQGEWVGRSGANVLTF.

This clonotype was seen at least ten times. This chain joins TRBV4-3 and TRBJ1-6, with 10 nucleotides matching TRBD1. In germline, CDR1 is LGHNA, CDR2 YSLEER. Trimming took 0 bases from V and 2 from J; bases not matched to a gene: 7. The CDR3 length is 19 residues. The CDR3 DNA follows: TGCGCCAGCAGCCAAGATAACCGGGACAGGGGCACCTATAATTCACCCCTCCACTTT. Encoded protein: CASSQDNRDRGTYNSPLHF.

This clonotype was detected only a few times. The J gene is TRBJ1-1, the V gene TRBV6-2 or TRBV6-3; D ambiguous. Germline V CDR1 and CDR2: MNHEY, SVGEGT. Trimming shortened V by 2 bases and J by 4 bases, and 8 bases separated the two germline ends. The CDR3 spans 13 residues. The CDR3 reads CASSYLRGTEAFF. For the CDR3, the DNA is TGTGCCAGCAGTTACCTGCGTGGCACTGAAGCTTTCTTT.

This clonotype was seen ten or more times. The chain recombines TRBV4-1 with TRBJ1-5; TRBD1 matches 7 bases. The J segment lost 4 bases and the V segment lost 8 bases, leaving 11 bases of the junction unmatched. CDR3 length: 15 amino acids. The germline CDR1 and CDR2 sequences are MGHRA and YSYEKL. For the CDR3, the DNA is TGCGCCAGCTCCACAATTTCGGGACAGAATCAGCCCCAGCATTTT. Protein: CASSTISGQNQPQHF.

V is TRBV16 and J is TRBJ1-2, with 8 bases lining up with TRBD1. This CDR3 contains 14 residues. Germline trimming cut 2 bases from V and 6 bases from J; bases unmatched to any gene: 5. Germline-derived CDR1 and CDR2 are KGHSY and FQNENV. In DNA, the CDR3 is TGTGCCAGCAGCCAACTTCGACAGGGGCATGGCTACACCTTC. This codes for CASSQLRQGHGYTF. The full variable domain, its missing parts supplied by reference TRBV16 and TRBJ1-2, is GEEVAQTPKHLVRGEGQKAKLYCAPIKGHSYVFWYQQVLKNEFKFLISFQNENVFDETGMPKERFSAKCLPNSPCSLEIQATKLEDSAVYFCASSQLRQGHGYTFGSGTRLTVV.

This clonotype qualifies as large. This rearrangement joins TRBV25-1 to TRBJ2-1; D not resolved. Trimming pared 5 bases from V and 3 bases from J, leaving 11 bases between. The CDR3 loop spans 14 amino acids. Germline CDR1 reads MGHDK; CDR2 reads SYGVNS. CDR3 DNA sequence: TGTGCCAGCAGTCAGTCCGACTTCTACAATGAGCAGTTCTTC. This gives the protein CASSQSDFYNEQFF.

This clonotype was detected many times. This chain links TRBV6-5 with TRBJ2-3; a possible D gene is TRBD2 (7 bases). Germline V gives CDR1 MNHEY, CDR2 SVGAGI. This CDR3 region has 15 residues. V lost 2 bases and J lost 5, with 14 bases in between. CDR3 nucleotide sequence: TGTGCCAGCAGTTACGAGGGGGGGCAAGAAGATACGCAGTATTTT. This gives the protein CASSYEGGQEDTQYF.

V gene TRBV6-5 combines with J gene TRBJ1-1; weak D call: TRBD1 (6 bases). The germline V gene has CDR1 MNHEY and CDR2 SVGAGI. The CDR3 has 14 amino acids. The V gene lost 2 bases and the J gene lost 4 bases, with 11 bases spanning the gap. The CDR3 coding sequence is TGTGCCAGCAGTTACGAGGGGGGTTTCACTGAAGCTTTCTTT. As protein: CASSYEGGFTEAFF.

This clonotype was recorded at least ten times. The chain recombines TRBV5-1 with TRBJ1-1; D gene uncertain. This CDR3 has 15 residues. V was cut by 1 base and J by 0 bases, with 10 bases left in between. The germline gives CDR1 SGHRS, CDR2 YFSETQ. The CDR3 DNA is TGCGCCAGCAGCTTGATCAAGGGATTGAACACTGAAGCTTTCTTT. This translates into CASSLIKGLNTEAFF.

Ten or more counts support this clonotype. The chain uses TRBV5-1 and TRBJ2-4; D is uncertain. Looked up from germline, CDR1 is SGHRS and CDR2 is YFSETQ. The CDR3 totals 15 residues. V was cut by 4 bases and J by 0 bases, with 11 bases left in between. The CDR3 nucleotides read TGCGCCAGCAGCCCTTTGAACCTAGCCAAAAACATTCAGTACTTC. It specifies CASSPLNLAKNIQYF. Combining the CDR3 with reference TRBV5-1 and TRBJ2-4 gives the whole variable domain KAGVTQTPRYLIKTRGQQVTLSCSPISGHRSVSWYQQTPGQGLQFLFEYFSETQRNKGNFPGRFSGRQFSNSRSEMNVSTLELGDSALYLCASSPLNLAKNIQYFGAGTRLSVL.

This clonotype has ten or more counts. This sequence joins TRBV7-9 and TRBJ1-1; no clear D gene. Germline V lookup: CDR1 SEHNR, CDR2 FQNEAQ (reference sequence). This CDR3 has 12 amino acids. Trimming removed 2 bases from V and 5 bases from J, with 6 bases in between. CDR3 sequence reads: CASSLRGTEAFF. The DNA of the CDR3 is TGTGCCAGCAGCTTAAGAGGGACTGAAGCTTTCTTT.

This clonotype has at least ten counts. The junction does not match germline at one end; this may be a read error. V is TRBV5-1 and J is TRBJ1-5; maybe TRBD1 (5 bases). Germline V gives CDR1 SGHRS, CDR2 YFSETQ. CDR3 size: 12 residues. The CDR3 spells CASSLRRGRSLF. The CDR3 coding sequence is TGCGCCAGCAGCCTGCGACGGGGACGTTCTCTTTTT.

There are many counts of this clonotype. The chain carries TRBV18 and TRBJ2-1, with 7 bases aligning to TRBD2. Unmatched junction bases numbered 11, after V lost 6 bases and J lost 6 bases. Germline CDR1 reads KGHSH; CDR2 reads LQKENI. The CDR3 runs to 15 residues. The CDR3 sequence is CASSVGGNPPNEQFF. The CDR3 nucleotides are TGTGCCAGCTCCGTCGGGGGGAACCCACCCAATGAGCAGTTCTTC.

This chain links TRBV10-3 with TRBJ1-1; D is uncertain. Germline assignment: CDR1 ENHRY and CDR2 SYGVKD. This CDR3 is built from 14 residues. The ends were cut back, 2 bases at V and 3 bases at J, with 10 bases in the middle. The CDR3 bases are TGTGCCATCAGTGAGGCTCGCAGTTACACTGAAGCTTTCTTT. This encodes CAISEARSYTEAFF.

This clonotype was observed at least ten times. CDR3 in amino acids: CASSLPYRDLYGYTF. CDR3 bases: TGTGCCAGCAGCTTACCGTACAGGGACCTCTATGGCTACACCTTC. The chain employs TRBV7-9 and TRBJ1-2, with D possibly being TRBD1 (6 bases). Germline V gene lookup returns CDR1 SEHNR and CDR2 FQNEAQ (reference sequence). The CDR3 extends over 15 amino acids. V lost 2 bases and J 4 bases, leaving 14 bases between the germline ends.

This clonotype occurred many times. The V call is TRBV7-8, the J call TRBJ2-5; possibly TRBD1 or TRBD2 for D (5 bases each). Per germline, CDR1 SGHVS and CDR2 FQNEAQ. CDR3 length equals 15 residues. The V end was cut by 5 bases, the J end by 5 bases, with 18 bases between. DNA of the CDR3: TGTGCCAGCAGCCTGGGACCACCGAAGGGGGAGACCCAGTACTTC. Protein sequence: CASSLGPPKGETQYF. The variable domain in full, with the rest retrieved from reference TRBV7-8 and TRBJ2-5, is GAGVSQSPRYKVAKRGQDVALRCDPISGHVSLFWYQQALGQGPEFLTYFQNEAQLDKSGLPSDRFFAERPEGSVSTLKIQRTQQEDSAVYLCASSLGPPKGETQYFGPGTRLLVL.

The rearrangement links TRBV9 to TRBJ2-7, with 9 bases that match TRBD1. Germline V lookup: CDR1 SGDLS, CDR2 YYNGEE. Germline trimming cut 7 bases from V and 2 bases from J; bases unmatched to any gene: 4. CDR3 length equals 13 residues. The CDR3 DNA is TGTGCCAGCGGACAGGGGTCCACCTACGAGCAGTACTTC. It translates to CASGQGSTYEQYF.

This clonotype was counted only a few times. The V and J genes are TRBV2 and TRBJ2-3; TRBD2 aligns across 7 bases. With 5 bases clipped from V and 0 bases from J, the junction kept 5 bases outside the gene matches. CDR1 and CDR2 from the germline V gene are SNHLY and FYNNEI. The CDR3 runs 15 residues. In nucleotides, the CDR3 is TGTGCCAGCAGTTCCTCAGCGGGGAGCACAGATACGCAGTATTTT. Translated, it gives CASSSSAGSTDTQYF.